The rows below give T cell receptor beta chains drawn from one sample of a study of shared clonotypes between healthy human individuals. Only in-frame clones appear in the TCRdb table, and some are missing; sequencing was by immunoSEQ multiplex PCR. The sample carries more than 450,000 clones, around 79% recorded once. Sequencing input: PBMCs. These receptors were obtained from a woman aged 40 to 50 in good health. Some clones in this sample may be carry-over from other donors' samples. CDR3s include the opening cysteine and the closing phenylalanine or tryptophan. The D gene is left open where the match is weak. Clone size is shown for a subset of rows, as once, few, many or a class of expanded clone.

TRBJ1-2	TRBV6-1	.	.	TGTGCCAGCAGTGTTGCTGGACGGAATGGCTACACCTTC	CASSVAGRNGYTF
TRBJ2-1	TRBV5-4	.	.	TGTGCCCTTATGTCCCCAGGTCGACACAATGAGCAGTTCTTC	CALMSPGRHNEQFF
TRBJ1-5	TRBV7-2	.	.	TGTGCCAGCAGCTGGGCCGGTCAGCCCCAGCATTTT	CASSWAGQPQHF
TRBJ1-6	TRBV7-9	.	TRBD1	TGTGCCAGCAGCTCCGGGACAGGGTGGATCCCCCTCCACTTT	CASSSGTGWIPLHF
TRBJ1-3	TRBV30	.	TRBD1	TGTGCCTGGAGTGTATTATTCGGACAGGGGACTGGAAACACCATATATTTT	CAWSVLFGQGTGNTIYF
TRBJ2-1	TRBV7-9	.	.	TGTGCCAGCAGCCGTGAGGGGAGCTCCTACAATGAGCAGTTCTTC	CASSREGSSYNEQFF
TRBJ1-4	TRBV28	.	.	TGTGCCAGCAGTTTGAGGAATGAAAAACTGTTTTTT	CASSLRNEKLFF
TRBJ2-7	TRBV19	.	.	TGTGCCAGTAGCGGGACACCCTACGAGCAGTACTTC	CASSGTPYEQYF
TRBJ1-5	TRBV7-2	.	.	TGTGCCAGCAGCCCAGGGCGCAATCAGCCCCAGCATTTT	CASSPGRNQPQHF
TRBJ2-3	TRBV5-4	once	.	TGTGCCAGCAGCTTTGGCCTGGTCCAAACAGATACGCAGTATTTT	CASSFGLVQTDTQYF
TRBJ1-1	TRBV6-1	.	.	TGTGCCAGCAGTGAAGGGGCAGGGCCCTCCGCTTTCTTT	CASSEGAGPSAFF
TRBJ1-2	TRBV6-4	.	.	TGTGCCAGCAGTGACCCCCCGGGCGCAGGGATGAGAGCTAACTATGGCTACACCTTC	CASSDPPGAGMRANYGYTF
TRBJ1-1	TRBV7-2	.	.	TGTGCCAGCAGCTTAGTCGGGGGGGGTCACACTGAAGCTTTCTTT	CASSLVGGGHTEAFF
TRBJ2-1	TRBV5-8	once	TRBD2	TGTGCCAGCAGCTTTTACCCACGGGGGCCGGAGGGACTAGGGTACAATGAGCAGTTCTTC	CASSFYPRGPEGLGYNEQFF
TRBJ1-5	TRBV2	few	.	TGTGCCAGCAGTGAGTCATATAGCAATCAGCCCCAGCATTTT	CASSESYSNQPQHF
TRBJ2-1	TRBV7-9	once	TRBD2	TGTGCCAGCAGCCCAGGACTAGCGGGAGTGAATGAGCAGTTCTTC	CASSPGLAGVNEQFF
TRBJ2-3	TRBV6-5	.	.	TGTGCCAGCAGCCCTGAGCTAGCAGATACGCAGTATTTT	CASSPELADTQYF
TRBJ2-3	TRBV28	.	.	TGTGCCAGCAGTTCTGCCGCGGGACTCACAGATACGCAGTATTTT	CASSSAAGLTDTQYF
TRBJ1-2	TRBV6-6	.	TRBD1	TGTGCCAGCAGTAACAGACAGGGCCAGGCGTTAGATGGCTACACCTTC	CASSNRQGQALDGYTF
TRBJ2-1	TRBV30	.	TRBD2	TGTGCCTGGAGTCCGGGACTAGCCGGCTCCTACAATGAGCAGTTCTTC	CAWSPGLAGSYNEQFF
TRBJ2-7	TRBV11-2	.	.	TGTGCCAGCAGCCCCCTAGGACAGCAACCAGACTACGAGCAGTACTTC	CASSPLGQQPDYEQYF
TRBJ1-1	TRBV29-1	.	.	TGCAGCGTTGCACACAGTGCGAACACTGAAGCTTTCTTT	CSVAHSANTEAFF
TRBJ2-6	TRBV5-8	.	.	TGTGCCAGCAGCAGAAAGGGCTCTGGGGCCAACGTCCTGACTTTC	CASSRKGSGANVLTF
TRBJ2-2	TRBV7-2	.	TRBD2	TGTGCCAGCAGCTTAGTATTTCTAGCGGGGGCCAACACCGGGGAGCTGTTTTTT	CASSLVFLAGANTGELFF
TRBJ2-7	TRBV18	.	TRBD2	TGTGCCAGCTCACTAGCGGGAAGCTCCTACGAGCAGTACTTC	CASSLAGSSYEQYF
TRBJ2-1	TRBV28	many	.	TGTGCCAGCAGCGAGCAGTACAATGAGCAGTTCTTC	CASSEQYNEQFF
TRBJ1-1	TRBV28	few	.	TGTGCCAGCAGTCGCCCTATGGGAGCTTTCTTT	CASSRPMGAFF
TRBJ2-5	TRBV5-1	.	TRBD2	TGCGCCAGCAGCGCGGGAGAACCGGGACTAGCGGACTTCCGAAGGGGGGAGACCCAGTACTTC	CASSAGEPGLADFRRGETQYF
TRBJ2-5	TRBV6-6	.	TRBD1	TGTGCCAGCAGTTACCCTCCGGGACAGCGACAAGAGACCCAGTACTTC	CASSYPPGQRQETQYF
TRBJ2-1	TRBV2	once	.	TGTGCCAGCACCCTCGGACAGAGCTCCTACAATGAGCAGTTCTTC	CASTLGQSSYNEQFF
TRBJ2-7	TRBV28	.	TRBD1	TGTGCCAGCAGTTTAAGCCGGGACAGGGCCAGGGGCGAGCAGTACTTC	CASSLSRDRARGEQYF
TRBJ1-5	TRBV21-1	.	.	TGTGCCAGCAGCCCGCGGCGGCCCAATCAGCCCCAGCATTTT	CASSPRRPNQPQHF
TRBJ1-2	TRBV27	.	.	TGTGCCAGCAAGCGGGGGGCCGGTGGCTACACCTTC	CASKRGAGGYTF
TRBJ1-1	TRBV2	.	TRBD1	TGTGCCAGCAGTCGGGACAGGGGGACTGAAGCTTTCTTT	CASSRDRGTEAFF
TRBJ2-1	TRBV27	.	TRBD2	TGTGCCAGCAGCACCTCCGGGACTAGCGGAGGCAATGAGCAGTTCTTC	CASSTSGTSGGNEQFF
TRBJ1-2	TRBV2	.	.	TGTGCCAGCAGGCCCCTGGGGGGGGCAGATGGCTACACCTTC	CASRPLGGADGYTF
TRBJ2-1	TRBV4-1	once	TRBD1	TGCGCCAGCAGCCAAACGGGGACAGGGCTTGATGAGCAGTTCTTC	CASSQTGTGLDEQFF
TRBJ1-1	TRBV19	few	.	TGTGCCAGTAGTATAGGGGCTGGGGACACTGAAGCTTTCTTT	CASSIGAGDTEAFF
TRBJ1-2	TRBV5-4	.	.	TGTGCCAGCAGCTGGGACGGAAACTATGGCTACACCTTC	CASSWDGNYGYTF
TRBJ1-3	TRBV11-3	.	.	TGTGCCAGCAGCTTAGACGGACAGTCTGGAAACACCATATATTTT	CASSLDGQSGNTIYF
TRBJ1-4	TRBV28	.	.	TGTGCCAGCATTCCCGTCGGACGGATTAATGAAAAACTGTTTTTT	CASIPVGRINEKLFF
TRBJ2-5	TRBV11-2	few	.	TGTGCCAGCACTTCGATAGGGGGTTCGGAGACCCAGTACTTC	CASTSIGGSETQYF
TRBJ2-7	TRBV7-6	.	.	TGTGCCAGCAGCAATAGGGACTCCTACGAGCAGTACTTC	CASSNRDSYEQYF
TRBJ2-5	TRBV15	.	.	TGTGCCACCAGCAGAGATTTGCAGGGTAGAATGGAGACCCAGTACTTC	CATSRDLQGRMETQYF
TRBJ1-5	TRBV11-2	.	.	TGTGCCAGCAGCTTAGAAGAAGGGCCCAATCAGCCCCAGCATTTT	CASSLEEGPNQPQHF
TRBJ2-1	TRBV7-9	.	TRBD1	TGTGCCAGCGGGACCGGGACAGACTACAATGAGCAGTTCTTC	CASGTGTDYNEQFF
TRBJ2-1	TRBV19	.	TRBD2	TGTGCCAGTAGTATAGGGGCGGGAGGGCGGAACAATGAGCAGTTCTTC	CASSIGAGGRNNEQFF
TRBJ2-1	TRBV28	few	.	TGTGCCAGCCTCACGGCGGCCCCTCTGACGGGGGAGCAGTTCTTC	CASLTAAPLTGEQFF
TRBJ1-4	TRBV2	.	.	TGTGCCAGCGAGGAGATTATGGGCGAAAAACTGTTTTTT	CASEEIMGEKLFF
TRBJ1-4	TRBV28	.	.	TGTGCCAGCAGTTTTGTTGGGGGCCCGGGGGAAAAACTGTTTTTT	CASSFVGGPGEKLFF
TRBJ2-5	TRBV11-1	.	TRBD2	TGTGCCAGCAGCCGGACTAGCGGGAGGTTAGAGACCCAGTACTTC	CASSRTSGRLETQYF
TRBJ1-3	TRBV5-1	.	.	TGCGCCAGCAGCTTGAGGCCAGCCGCTTACTCTGGAAACACCATATATTTT	CASSLRPAAYSGNTIYF
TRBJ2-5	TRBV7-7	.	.	TGTGCCAGCAGCTCGGGATCCGATGGAGAGACCCAGTACTTC	CASSSGSDGETQYF
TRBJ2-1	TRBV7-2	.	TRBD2	TGTGCCAGCAGCTTAGGGGGAGGGACCTACAATGAGCAGTTCTTC	CASSLGGGTYNEQFF
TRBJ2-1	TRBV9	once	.	TGTGCCAGCAGCGTAGGGCCAGGAGACAATGAGCAGTTCTTC	CASSVGPGDNEQFF